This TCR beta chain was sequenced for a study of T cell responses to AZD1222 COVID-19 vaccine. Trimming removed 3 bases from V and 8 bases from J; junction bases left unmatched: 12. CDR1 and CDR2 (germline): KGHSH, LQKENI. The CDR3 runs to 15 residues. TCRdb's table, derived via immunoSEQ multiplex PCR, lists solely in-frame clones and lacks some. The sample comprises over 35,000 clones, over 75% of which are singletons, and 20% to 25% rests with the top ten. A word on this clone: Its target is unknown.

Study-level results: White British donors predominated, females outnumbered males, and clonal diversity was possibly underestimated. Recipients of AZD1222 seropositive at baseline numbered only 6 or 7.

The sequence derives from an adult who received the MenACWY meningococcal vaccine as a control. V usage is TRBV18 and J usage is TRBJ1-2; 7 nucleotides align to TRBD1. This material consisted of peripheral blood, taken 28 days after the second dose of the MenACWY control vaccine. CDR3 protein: CASSPFTGERGGYTF. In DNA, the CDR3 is TGTGCCAGCTCACCCTTTACAGGGGAGAGGGGCGGCTACACCTTC.